This T cell receptor beta chain was captured in a study of cytomegalovirus exposure and HLA in healthy donors (TCRdb year 2017). A note on the overall study: In an earlier analysis of under 600 of the donors, around 290 Gb of sequence data and 90 million to 120 million unique TCR beta sequences from roughly 180 million T cells were reported. A handful of DR-DQ haplotypes were handled as single units for association and clustering because linkage in the cohort was strong. Roughly 300 gigabases of sequencing data and tens of millions of unique TCR sequences were included in an early release covering about 700 HLA-typed donors. In a later genetic analysis, genome-wide SNP genotypes for 398 of the 666 donors were used, and that subset was treated as a discovery cohort. Of the roughly 400 genotyped donors, roughly 85% fell in the genetic ancestry cluster associated with self-reported Caucasian donors. Across approximately 400 genotyped donors of the cohort, an average of approximately 220,000 unique TCR beta nucleotide sequences per donor were sequenced, and roughly 17% of those sequences were non-productive. A later analysis re-analyzed previously published TCR beta repertoires from 650 to 800 donors and added high-resolution HLA genotyping to study TCR occurrence patterns. Donor age, sex, ethnicity and CMV serostatus were collected together with the repertoire data. The number of typed donors differed by locus: about 620-640 for A, B, C, DRB1 and DQB1; 522 for DQA1; approximately 600 for DPA1; and around 490 for DPB1. The study aimed to test whether cataloging public T cell receptors could reveal signatures of past pathogen exposure. HLA typing covered class I and class II loci at four-digit resolution. Every discovery cohort repertoire had been produced on one sequencing platform. The study combined high-throughput TCR immunosequencing, statistical association of individual TCRs with disease status, and machine learning to predict cytomegalovirus infection status. An earlier analysis of several hundred of the donors applied high-throughput TCR beta sequencing to assess whether each TCR beta V gene segment acted as functional or pseudogenic. The study used immunosequencing to profile the T cell repertoires of approximately 640 subjects and linked those repertoires to cytomegalovirus serostatus. Rather than using new phenotypic data, the later analysis identified candidate immune exposures from TCR beta sequences and from how often those sequences occurred across donors. Besides the first cohort of some 670 subjects, a separate validation cohort made up of 95 to 150 different subjects was used. Findings and caveats that apply to the study as a whole: Because HLA typing was missing for some donors at each locus, association tests included only the typed subset. Most TCR sequences were seen in very few donors, while some public TCRs were found in many individuals. Several of the top co-occurrence clusters appeared to be linked to parvovirus B19, influenza, CMV and Epstein-Barr virus, according to a later analysis. A few of the identified cytomegalovirus-associated TCR beta chains were confirmed in vitro to be specific for cytomegalovirus antigens. According to a later analysis, TCR association rates differed among HLA loci, with DRB1 alleles showing the most associated TCRs and HLA-C alleles showing the fewest. According to the authors, the approach could potentially be generalized to other disease states and immunological phenotypes. A further reported finding was that TCR beta sequences accurately predicted the HLA-A and HLA-B alleles for most subjects in the first cohort. Because the 87-base-pair reads could not distinguish some IMGT-functional V segments, including TRBV6-2 and TRBV6-3, those segments were excluded. Cytomegalovirus status was reported to be diagnosed by the classifier with high specificity and sensitivity in both the original and validation cohorts. An association between a missense DCLRE1C variant and V-gene and J-gene trimming of TCR beta chains was found in a later genetic analysis and replicated in an independent cohort. CMV serostatus was the only immune exposure information available for the cohort. The earlier analysis of some 560 of the donors excluded about 16 rarely observed V segments, including chromosome 9 orphons, because counts were too low. Roughly uniform sequencing depth across donors was assumed in presence/absence analyses, although this assumption may not hold. At a false discovery rate of 0.05, a later analysis linked 15,000 to 20,000 TCR beta sequences to specific HLA alleles. A later analysis found that most CMV-associated TCR beta chains appeared HLA-restricted, with HLA associations seemingly driven largely by CMV exposure. Linkage disequilibrium might explain the correlated functional status among segregating V segments, but an unknown experimental factor could not be ruled out. The study gave a list of 150 to 200 TCR beta chains associated with cytomegalovirus. In this cohort, only TCR beta chains were sequenced, and detectable features were limited by the absence of alpha or paired-chain data. A group of highly shared sequence variants was considered likely to be a technical artifact of the sequencing pipeline. An earlier analysis of approximately 570 of the donors showed that most TCR beta V segments appeared in productive rearrangements either about 90% or about 30% of the time, which broadly matched IMGT annotations. When HLA alleles, especially DR and DQ, strongly co-occurred, TCR associations were difficult to assign to individual alleles. In a later analysis, HLA-associated TCR beta chains showed more clonal expansion and lower generation probabilities than non-associated chains that were equally common. Compared with the approximately 600-donor mean, donors in an Asian-associated ancestry cluster had fewer N-insertions in productive TCRs, according to a later genetic analysis.

Turning to this clone: This clone's antigen is unknown. One base away there is no much larger clone; base qualities are not given.

CDR1 and CDR2 (MRHNA, SNTAGT) derive from the germline V gene. The CDR3, from cysteine to phenylalanine, totals 13 residues. The entry retains the CDR3 DNA only, 39 bases that are in frame from base 1. The V and J ends are trimmed by 3 bases and 3 bases, leaving 7 bases between them. The cohort was made up of around 720 healthy bone marrow donors. Cohort members were all nominally healthy when sampled, although unrecorded immune exposures were likely present. The donor tested CMV seropositive and was one of the 289 seropositive cohort members. A peripheral blood sample was collected from each donor, and TCR beta sequencing was performed on peripheral blood mononuclear cells. The Qiagen DNeasy Blood Extraction Kit was used to extract genomic DNA from the blood cell samples. Libraries were built with the immunoSEQ multiplex PCR assay. For the multiplex PCR, a mixture combining 60 forward primers for TCR Vbeta segments and 13 reverse primers for TCR Jbeta segments was used. The CDR3 region of rearranged TCR beta genes was amplified from genomic DNA by a multiplex PCR assay. Amplified TCR beta libraries were sequenced as 87-base-pair reads on the Illumina HiSeq System. In the source study's methods: Across the 666 repertoires, a later analysis counted roughly 77 million unique TCR beta chains, 9 million to 14 million of which were shared by at least two donors. Raw reads were error-corrected and collapsed into unique sequences with a nearest-neighbor algorithm that merged closely related sequences to remove PCR and sequencing errors. To assign V, D and J gene segments, CDR3 sequences were aligned to IMGT reference sequences. For a sequence to be retained, a match of at least six nucleotides was required to both a V gene segment and a J gene segment. Rearrangements were called productive when the CDR3 lacked stop codons and stayed in frame with V and J; all others were non-productive. CDR3 was defined according to IMGT convention as the region running from the second conserved V-encoded cysteine to the conserved J-encoded phenylalanine. Sequences without an unambiguous match to a single V gene segment were excluded from the earlier analysis of about 600 of the donors. An earlier analysis of around 600 of the donors classified V segments as functional when productive rearrangements were above 56.7% and as segregating when the standard deviation between donors was above 5%. A statistical classification framework was built to diagnose cytomegalovirus status from the catalog of TCR beta chain sequences. A later analysis assigned V and J genes by comparing TCR nucleotide sequences with IMGT/GENE-DB human TR gene sequences. The TCRdist pipeline was used in a later analysis to assign CDR3 sequences and most-parsimonious VDJ recombination scenarios. In a later analysis, every TCR beta chain was defined by the combination of its CDR3 amino acid sequence and its V-gene family, and reads without a unique V-gene family were dropped. To address suspected cross-contamination and a sequencing artifact, a later analysis removed several hundred highly shared, low-generation-probability nucleotide sequences. In a later analysis, a clonal expansion index for each public chain was calculated from normalized within-repertoire ranks of inferred template counts. A later analysis computed generation probabilities with a VDJ recombination model fitted to out-of-frame rearrangements, and checked the results against IGoR. Hypergeometric tests were used in a later analysis to score TCR-TCR, TCR-HLA and TCR-CMV co-occurrence, with a repertoire-size bias correction applied to the TCR pairs. A later analysis estimated false discovery rates by permuting HLA or CMV assignments 20 times. In a later analysis, co-occurring TCRs were grouped using DBSCAN, with TCRdist sequence similarity added in when clustering inside HLA-allele-positive subsets. Co-occurrence clustering excluded repertoires with fewer than 30,000 or more than 120,000 public chains, plus five with anomalous nucleotide sharing. Imported from immuneACCESS, the table was reduced by TCRdb to in-frame sequences with V and J called. These copies leave out some clones; in studies compared against another copy, an unresolved V gene accounts for under half, and the cause of the remainder is not known. That table gives V, J and clone size, and the DNA gave D and trimming. The sample profile shows 90,000 or so clones; roughly 73% of them were found once. The ten biggest clones cover under 5% of the sample.

The chain links TRBV6-4 with TRBJ2-3; a tentative D call is TRBD2 (6 bases match). The receptor's source is a male donor in good health and CMV-seropositive. What was sequenced was PBMCs. CDR3 reads: CASSESGTDTQYF. The DNA sequence is given as TGTGCCAGCAGTGAGAGCGGGACAGATACGCAGTATTTT.